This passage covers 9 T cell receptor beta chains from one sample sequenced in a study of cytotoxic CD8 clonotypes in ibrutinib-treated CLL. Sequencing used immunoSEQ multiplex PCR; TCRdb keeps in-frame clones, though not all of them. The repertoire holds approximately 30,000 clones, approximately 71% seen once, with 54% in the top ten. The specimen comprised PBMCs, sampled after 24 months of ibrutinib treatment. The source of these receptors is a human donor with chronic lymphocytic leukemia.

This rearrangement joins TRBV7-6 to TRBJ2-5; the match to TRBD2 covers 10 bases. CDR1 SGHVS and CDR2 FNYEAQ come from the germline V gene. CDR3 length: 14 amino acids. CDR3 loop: CATLAGALQETQYF. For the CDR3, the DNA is TGTGCGACCCTAGCGGGGGCGCTACAAGAGACCCAGTACTTC.

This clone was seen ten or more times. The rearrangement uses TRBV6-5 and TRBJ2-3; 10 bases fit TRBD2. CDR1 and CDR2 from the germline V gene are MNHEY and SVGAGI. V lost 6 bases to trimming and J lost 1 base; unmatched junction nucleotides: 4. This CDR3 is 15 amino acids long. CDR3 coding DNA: TGTGCCAGCAGACCCGGACTAGCGGGCACAGATACGCAGTATTTT. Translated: CASRPGLAGTDTQYF.

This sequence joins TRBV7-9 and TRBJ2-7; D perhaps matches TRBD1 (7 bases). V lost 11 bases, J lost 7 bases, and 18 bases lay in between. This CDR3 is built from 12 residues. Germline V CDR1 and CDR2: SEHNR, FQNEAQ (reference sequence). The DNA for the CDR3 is TGTGCCCTCCTAGACAGGGCGGGGGAGCAGTACTTC. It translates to CALLDRAGEQYF.

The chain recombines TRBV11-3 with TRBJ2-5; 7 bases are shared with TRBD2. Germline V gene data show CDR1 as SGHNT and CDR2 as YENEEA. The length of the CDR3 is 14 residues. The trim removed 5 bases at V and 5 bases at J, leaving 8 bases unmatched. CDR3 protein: CASSQSRDYETQYF. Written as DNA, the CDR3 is TGTGCCAGCAGCCAATCCCGGGACTATGAGACCCAGTACTTC.

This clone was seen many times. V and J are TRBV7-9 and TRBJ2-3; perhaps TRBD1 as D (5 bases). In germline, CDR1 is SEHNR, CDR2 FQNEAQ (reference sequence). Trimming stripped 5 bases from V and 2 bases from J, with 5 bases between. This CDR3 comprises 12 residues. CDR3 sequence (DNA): TGTGCCAGCAGCGGGGCCACAGATACGCAGTATTTT. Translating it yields CASSGATDTQYF. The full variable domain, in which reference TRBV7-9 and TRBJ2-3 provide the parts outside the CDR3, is DTGVSQNPRHKITKRGQNVTFRCDPISEHNRLYWYRQTLGQGPEFLTYFQNEAQLEKSRLLSDRFSAERPKGSFSTLEIQRTEQGDSAMYLCASSGATDTQYFGPGTRLTVL.

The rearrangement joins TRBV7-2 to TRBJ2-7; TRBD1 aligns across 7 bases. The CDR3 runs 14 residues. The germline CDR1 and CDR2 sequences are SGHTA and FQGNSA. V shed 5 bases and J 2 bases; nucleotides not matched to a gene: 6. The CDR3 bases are TGTGCCAGCAGCGCATACAGGGGTGCCTACGAGCAGTACTTC. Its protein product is CASSAYRGAYEQYF.

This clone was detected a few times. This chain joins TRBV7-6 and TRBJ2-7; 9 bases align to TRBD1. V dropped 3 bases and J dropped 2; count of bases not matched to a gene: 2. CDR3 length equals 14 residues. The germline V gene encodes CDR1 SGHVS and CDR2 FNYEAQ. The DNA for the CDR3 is TGTGCCAGCAGCTTCGGGACAGGGACCTACGAGCAGTACTTC. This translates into CASSFGTGTYEQYF.

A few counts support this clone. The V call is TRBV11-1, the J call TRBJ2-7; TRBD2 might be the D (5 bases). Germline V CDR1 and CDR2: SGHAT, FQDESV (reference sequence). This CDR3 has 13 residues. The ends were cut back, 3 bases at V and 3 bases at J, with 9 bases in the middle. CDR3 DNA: TGTGCCAGCAGCTTTGGACGGGGCTACGAGCAGTACTTC. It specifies CASSFGRGYEQYF.

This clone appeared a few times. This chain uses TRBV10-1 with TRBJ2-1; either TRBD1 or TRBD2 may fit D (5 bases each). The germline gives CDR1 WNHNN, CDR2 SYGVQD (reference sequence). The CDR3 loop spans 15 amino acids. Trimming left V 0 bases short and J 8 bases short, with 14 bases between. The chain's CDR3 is CASSESMNGADEQFF. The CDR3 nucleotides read TGCGCCAGCAGTGAGTCGATGAACGGGGCGGATGAGCAGTTCTTC.